This T cell receptor beta chain appears in the sequencing data of a study of circulating and synovial CD4+ cells in juvenile arthritis. Study results and limitations: CPL and bulk CD4 samples differed at least tenfold in T cell genomes. Some such blood samples were as oligoclonal as synovium. Circulating pathogenic-like lymphocytes shared a substantially higher fraction of CDR3 sequences with synovium than bulk blood. Circulating pathogenic-like and bulk T cells looked alike by Vbeta family usage.

Looked up from germline, CDR1 is SGDLS and CDR2 is YYNGEE. V was cut by 0 bases and J by 2 bases, with 15 bases left in between. The CDR3 runs 16 residues. Profiling relied on immunoSEQ multiplex PCR, and the TCRdb table lists in-frame clones only, not all of them. The sample includes around 32,000 clones, nearly 97% seen only once; the top ten take less than 0.2%. Comments on this clone: Its cognate antigen is unknown.

The sequence came from a human donor with juvenile idiopathic arthritis. Specimen: CD4+ T cells from blood. This chain links TRBV9 with TRBJ2-7; D might be TRBD2 (6 bases). The CDR3 sequence is CASSVDPQGGTYEQYF. In DNA form, the CDR3 reads TGTGCCAGCAGCGTAGACCCTCAAGGCGGGACCTACGAGCAGTACTTC.